These 10 T cell receptor beta chains came from one sample sequenced in a study of blood T cell repertoires in COVID-19 (TCRdb year 2020). The library was prepared using the immunoSEQ multiplex PCR assay. TCRdb holds this immuneACCESS table with in-frame rearrangements only. Some clones are missing; in checked studies, unresolved V genes explain under half, and the rest has no known cause. The sample table records over 200,000 clones; about 91% of these occur just once. The ten biggest clones cover under 2.5% of the sample. Sequencing input: PBMCs or T cells enriched from blood (not recorded which). The receptors originated from a woman aged 35 to 49 with acute COVID-19.

CDR3 bases: TGTGCCAGCAGATCGACAGGGGGACGACAGCCCCAGCATTTT. Translating gives CASRSTGGRQPQHF. The chain uses TRBV2 and TRBJ1-5, with 9 bases that match TRBD1. The V and J ends lost 6 bases and 7 bases, in that order; junction bases with no gene match: 7. The length of the CDR3 is 14 residues. The germline gives CDR1 SNHLY, CDR2 FYNNEI.

The table lists this clone with a count of one. The chain is built from TRBV5-1 and TRBJ2-7; 9 nucleotides match TRBD1. This CDR3 comprises 15 residues. The V segment lost 5 bases and the J segment 5 bases; nucleotides outside the gene matches: 11. Germline-derived CDR1 and CDR2 are SGHRS and YFSETQ. For the CDR3, the DNA is TGCGCCAGCAGGCCTTCGGGACAGGGTCGCCACGAGCAGTACTTC. Its translation is CASRPSGQGRHEQYF.

The chain has TRBV5-6 and TRBJ2-2; a weak D match, TRBD2 (5 bases). V gave up 1 base and J gave up 3 bases, with 16 bases separating them. Germline CDR1 reads SGHDT; CDR2 reads YYEEEE. The CDR3 covers 17 residues. The CDR3, as DNA: TGTGCCAGCAGCTTGTCCCGGCTAGCTAGGTACACCGGGGAGCTGTTTTTT. It encodes CASSLSRLARYTGELFF.

The V and J genes are TRBV27 and TRBJ1-5; D might be TRBD1 (6 bases). V gave up 5 bases and J gave up 0 bases, with 14 bases separating them. Per germline, CDR1 MNHEY and CDR2 SMNVEV (reference sequence). The CDR3 consists of 16 residues. The DNA of the CDR3 is TGTGCCAGCAGTCCTCTCGACAGGAATAGCAATCAGCCCCAGCATTTT. Its protein product is CASSPLDRNSNQPQHF.

The genes are TRBV6-5 and TRBJ1-2; TRBD1 is a possible D gene (6 bases). This CDR3 has 13 residues. The germline V gene encodes CDR1 MNHEY and CDR2 SVGAGI. The V gene lost 4 bases and the J gene lost 4 bases, with 10 bases spanning the gap. The CDR3 loop reads CASSSLDSYGYTF. The CDR3 DNA reads TGTGCCAGCAGTTCCTTGGACAGCTATGGCTACACCTTC.

The rearrangement uses TRBV9 and TRBJ2-1; 15 bases are shared with TRBD2. Germline assignment: CDR1 SGDLS and CDR2 YYNGEE. The CDR3 runs to 18 residues. V shed 0 bases and J 3 bases; nucleotides not matched to a gene: 4. The CDR3 reads CASSVAGTSGGLYNEQFF. In DNA form, the CDR3 reads TGTGCCAGCAGCGTAGCTGGGACTAGCGGGGGGCTCTACAATGAGCAGTTCTTC.

This chain connects TRBV9 to TRBJ1-2; tentatively, D is TRBD1 (5 bases). V shed 4 bases and J shed 8 bases, with 15 bases lying between them. CDR3 size: 13 residues. Germline V CDR1 and CDR2: SGDLS, YYNGEE. CDR3 sequence (DNA): TGTGCCAGCAGCTCTACCGGGGGTGGGGGCTACACCTTC. It encodes CASSSTGGGGYTF.

This clone occurred once. The chain employs TRBV5-1 and TRBJ1-2; the match to TRBD1 covers 8 bases. V lost 3 bases and J lost 6; bases outside the gene matches: 4. Looked up from germline, CDR1 is SGHRS and CDR2 is YFSETQ. CDR3 length equals 13 residues. CDR3 in DNA: TGCGCCAGCAGCTCTGGACAGGGAGATGGCTACACCTTC. Protein product: CASSSGQGDGYTF.

V and J are TRBV6-5 and TRBJ1-5; 10 bases agree with TRBD1. J gave up 6 bases and V 6 bases, and 5 bases lay outside the gene matches. This CDR3 has 14 amino acids. Per germline, CDR1 MNHEY and CDR2 SVGAGI. CDR3 in amino acids: CASRADRGRQPQHF. CDR3 nucleotides: TGTGCCAGCAGAGCCGACAGGGGGCGTCAGCCCCAGCATTTT.

V gene TRBV14 combines with J gene TRBJ1-3; 8 bases match TRBD1. Trimming took 2 bases from V and 0 from J; bases not matched to a gene: 3. This CDR3 is built from 16 residues. Germline V gene lookup returns CDR1 SGHDN and CDR2 FVKESK. The CDR3 sequence is CASSQLDRASGNTIYF. Written as DNA, the CDR3 is TGTGCCAGCAGCCAATTGGACAGGGCCTCTGGAAACACCATATATTTT.